The 17 T cell receptor beta chains reported below all come from one sample, sequenced in a study of HIV-infected patients and healthy controls. All unsorted peripheral T cells were captured because whole blood was used without fractionation. Alpha and beta constant-region primers primed reverse transcription of 400 to 650 ng RNA. Using multiplexing indices, alpha and beta chain libraries were generated apart by chain-specific third strand synthesis. MiXCR was run by TCRdb on the 5' RACE reads, yielding one entry per CDR3 protein. This sample has over 15,000 distinct CDR3 sequences, with around 10% found just once. Sequencing used blood. The receptor source for this set is an adult in good health.

This clonotype was recorded many times. The chain joins TRBV5-1 to TRBJ2-3, with D unclear. Trimming cost V 3 bases and J 3 bases, with 8 bases left between them. CDR3 length equals 13 residues. CDR1 and CDR2 from the germline V gene are SGHRS and YFSETQ. The DNA of the CDR3 is TGCGCCAGCAGCTCGCTGGGGACAGATACGCAGTATTTT. It codes for CASSSLGTDTQYF.

This clonotype is medium-sized by share. J is TRBJ2-3 and V is TRBV6-5; 11 nucleotides line up with TRBD2. After removal of 6 bases from V and 4 bases from J, the junction contained 9 bases not matched to a gene. Germline V CDR1 and CDR2: MNHEY, SVGAGI. The CDR3 spans 16 residues. This CDR3 is CASRPASGRTADTQYF. The CDR3 DNA sequence: TGTGCCAGCAGGCCGGCTAGCGGGAGGACCGCAGATACGCAGTATTTT.

The chain links TRBV19 to TRBJ2-3, with 8 bases matching TRBD2. V gave up 6 bases and J gave up 4 bases; unmatched junction bases: 12. This CDR3 has 16 residues. CDR1 and CDR2 (germline): LNHDA, SQIVND (reference sequence). CDR3 DNA: TGTGCCAGTAGCCCCCGGGGGCGGGAGGCGGCAGATACGCAGTATTTT. Protein sequence: CASSPRGREAADTQYF.

This clonotype has a count of ten or more. The chain has TRBV10-3 and TRBJ2-7; 9 bases agree with TRBD2. The junction had 5 bases not matched to a gene; V was cut back by 0 bases and J by 2 bases. Germline V CDR1 and CDR2: ENHRY, SYGVKD. The CDR3 contains 16 residues. The CDR3 sequence: CAISESLAGGPYEQYF. The DNA for the CDR3 is TGTGCCATCAGTGAGTCATTGGCGGGAGGGCCCTACGAGCAGTACTTC.

The J gene is TRBJ2-1, the V gene TRBV10-3; D may correspond to TRBD1 or TRBD2 (5 bases each). The CDR3 consists of 14 residues. From germline, CDR1 is ENHRY and CDR2 SYGVKD. Between the trimmed V and J ends, which lost 6 bases and 6 bases, there was a span of 15 bases. The CDR3 region has the DNA TGTGCCATCAGGGGGGACGCCTCGGGCAATGAGCAGTTCTTC. Translated, it gives CAIRGDASGNEQFF.

There are many counts of this clonotype. The chain links TRBV11-2 to TRBJ2-3, with 14 positions matching TRBD2. The V gene's germline CDR1 is SGHAT and CDR2 FQNNGV. There are 19 residues in the CDR3. V dropped 5 bases and J dropped 1; count of bases not matched to a gene: 11. The CDR3 region is CASSPGLAGALGGTDTQYF. CDR3 bases: TGTGCCAGCAGCCCGGGACTAGCGGGAGCCCTCGGGGGCACAGATACGCAGTATTTT.

The chain employs TRBV7-8 and TRBJ2-6; 9 bases line up with TRBD2. This CDR3 spans 18 amino acids. Trimming at V came to 7 bases and at J to 0 bases, leaving 10 bases not matched to a gene. Germline assignment: CDR1 SGHVS and CDR2 FQNEAQ. This chain's CDR3 is CASTLRPSGASGANVLTF. The CDR3 bases are TGTGCCAGCACCCTGAGGCCTAGCGGGGCCTCTGGGGCCAACGTCCTGACTTTC.

This clonotype was seen repeatedly, ten times or more. The genes are TRBV14 and TRBJ2-7, with D perhaps TRBD2 (5 bases). Germline V gene data show CDR1 as SGHDN and CDR2 as FVKESK. There are 17 residues in the CDR3. The ends were cut back, 0 bases at V and 0 bases at J, with 15 bases in the middle. This CDR3 reads CASSQDIRTGSSYEQYF. For the CDR3, the DNA is TGTGCCAGCAGCCAAGATATTAGGACTGGTAGCTCCTACGAGCAGTACTTC.

This clonotype has a count of ten or more. The chain uses TRBV5-1 and TRBJ2-7; 8 bases align to TRBD1. Germline assignment: CDR1 SGHRS and CDR2 YFSETQ. The CDR3 consists of 14 residues. V lost 0 bases to trimming and J lost 7 bases; unmatched junction nucleotides: 6. DNA for the CDR3: TGCGCCAGCAGCTTGGGGACAGGGTACGATGAGCAGTACTTC. Translation gives CASSLGTGYDEQYF.

V usage is TRBV2 and J usage is TRBJ2-5; D might be TRBD2 (5 bases). V was shortened by 1 base and J by 12 bases, with 12 bases between the two germline ends. The germline gives CDR1 SNHLY, CDR2 FYNNEI. The CDR3 is made up of 12 amino acids. In DNA, the CDR3 is TGTGCCAGCAGTGAAGGGCTAGCTGAGAAGTACTTC. It translates to CASSEGLAEKYF. Using reference TRBV2 and TRBJ2-5 for the parts outside the CDR3, the full variable domain is EPEVTQTPSHQVTQMGQEVILRCVPISNHLYFYWYRQILGQKVEFLVSFYNNEISEKSEIFDDQFSVERPDGSNFTLKIRSTKLEDSAMYFCASSEGLAEKYFGPGTRLLVL.

V gene TRBV19 combines with J gene TRBJ2-7, with 9 bases lining up with TRBD2. This CDR3 has 15 amino acids. With V trimmed by 9 bases and J by 4 bases, 13 bases remained unmatched. The germline V gene has CDR1 LNHDA and CDR2 SQIVND (reference sequence). Here the CDR3 reads CASSAGAGGQYEQYF. For the CDR3, the DNA is TGTGCCAGCTCTGCCGGGGCGGGAGGGCAGTACGAGCAGTACTTC. Together with reference TRBV19 and TRBJ2-7, the CDR3 gives the full variable domain: DGGITQSPKYLFRKEGQNVTLSCEQNLNHDAMYWYRQDPGQGLRLIYYSQIVNDFQKGDIAEGYSVSREKKESFPLTVTSAQKNPTAFYLCASSAGAGGQYEQYFGPGTRLTVT.

Relative to its sample, this clonotype is medium-sized (0.01 to 0.1%). The CDR3 sequence: CASSPRAGGWNQPQHF. CDR3 DNA sequence: TGTGCCAGCAGTCCCCGGGCGGGGGGCTGGAATCAGCCCCAGCATTTT. The chain links TRBV2 to TRBJ1-5; possibly TRBD1 for D (6 bases). The V end lost 5 bases, the J end lost 4 bases, and 18 bases lay between the germline ends. The CDR3 runs to 16 residues. Germline CDR1 SNHLY, CDR2 FYNNEI. The entire variable domain, with the rest obtained from reference TRBV2 and TRBJ1-5, is as follows: EPEVTQTPSHQVTQMGQEVILRCVPISNHLYFYWYRQILGQKVEFLVSFYNNEISEKSEIFDDQFSVERPDGSNFTLKIRSTKLEDSAMYFCASSPRAGGWNQPQHFGDGTRLSIL.

This clonotype was counted many times. The chain links TRBV10-3 to TRBJ1-5; 8 nucleotides agree with TRBD1. V trimming: 10 bases; J trimming: 1 base; junction bases outside the gene matches: 3. Germline assignment: CDR1 ENHRY and CDR2 SYGVKD. This CDR3 comprises 13 residues. This CDR3 is CATRQGSNQPQHF. CDR3 DNA sequence: TGTGCCACCCGACAGGGGAGCAATCAGCCCCAGCATTTT.

The table lists this clonotype with many counts. The chain has TRBV5-1 and TRBJ2-6; 7 bases align to TRBD1. V dropped 3 bases and J dropped 0; count of bases not matched to a gene: 9. CDR3 length: 18 residues. Germline CDR1 reads SGHRS; CDR2 reads YFSETQ. In DNA form, the CDR3 reads TGCGCCAGCAGCTATCCGGGACAGAAAAGCTCTGGGGCCAACGTCCTGACTTTC. Amino acid sequence: CASSYPGQKSSGANVLTF. Full variable domain (outside the CDR3, taken from reference TRBV5-1 and TRBJ2-6): KAGVTQTPRYLIKTRGQQVTLSCSPISGHRSVSWYQQTPGQGLQFLFEYFSETQRNKGNFPGRFSGRQFSNSRSEMNVSTLELGDSALYLCASSYPGQKSSGANVLTFGAGSRLTVL.

This clonotype has at least ten counts. This chain uses TRBV6-4 with TRBJ2-3; 8 bases line up with TRBD2. CDR3 length: 15 residues. Trimming took 0 bases from V and 2 from J; bases not matched to a gene: 1. The germline gives CDR1 MRHNA, CDR2 SNTAGT. This CDR3 reads CASSDSGRATDTQYF. The CDR3 DNA reads as TGTGCCAGCAGTGACTCCGGGAGGGCCACAGATACGCAGTATTTT.

In this sample, this clonotype turned up a few times. This chain joins TRBV11-2 and TRBJ2-1; the D gene is possibly TRBD1 (5 bases). There are 16 residues in the CDR3. CDR1 is SGHAT and CDR2 is FQNNGV in the germline V gene. Trimming took 0 bases from V and 3 from J, leaving 12 bases between them. This CDR3 reads CASSLDQGSSYNEQFF. As DNA, the CDR3 is TGTGCCAGCAGCTTAGATCAGGGTAGTAGCTACAATGAGCAGTTCTTC. Supplemented by reference TRBV11-2 and TRBJ2-1, the full variable domain reads EAGVAQSPRYKIIEKRQSVAFWCNPISGHATLYWYQQILGQGPKLLIQFQNNGVVDDSQLPKDRFSAERLKGVDSTLKIQPAKLEDSAVYLCASSLDQGSSYNEQFFGPGTRLTVL.

This clonotype was observed a handful of times. The rearrangement joins TRBV6-5 to TRBJ1-1; 7 bases align to TRBD1. Germline loops: CDR1 MNHEY, CDR2 SVGAGI. CDR3 length equals 14 residues. J gave up 1 base and V 6 bases, and 5 bases lay outside the gene matches. In DNA form, the CDR3 reads TGTGCCAGCAGCCAACAGGGGCGGAACACTGAAGCTTTCTTT. Its translation: CASSQQGRNTEAFF.